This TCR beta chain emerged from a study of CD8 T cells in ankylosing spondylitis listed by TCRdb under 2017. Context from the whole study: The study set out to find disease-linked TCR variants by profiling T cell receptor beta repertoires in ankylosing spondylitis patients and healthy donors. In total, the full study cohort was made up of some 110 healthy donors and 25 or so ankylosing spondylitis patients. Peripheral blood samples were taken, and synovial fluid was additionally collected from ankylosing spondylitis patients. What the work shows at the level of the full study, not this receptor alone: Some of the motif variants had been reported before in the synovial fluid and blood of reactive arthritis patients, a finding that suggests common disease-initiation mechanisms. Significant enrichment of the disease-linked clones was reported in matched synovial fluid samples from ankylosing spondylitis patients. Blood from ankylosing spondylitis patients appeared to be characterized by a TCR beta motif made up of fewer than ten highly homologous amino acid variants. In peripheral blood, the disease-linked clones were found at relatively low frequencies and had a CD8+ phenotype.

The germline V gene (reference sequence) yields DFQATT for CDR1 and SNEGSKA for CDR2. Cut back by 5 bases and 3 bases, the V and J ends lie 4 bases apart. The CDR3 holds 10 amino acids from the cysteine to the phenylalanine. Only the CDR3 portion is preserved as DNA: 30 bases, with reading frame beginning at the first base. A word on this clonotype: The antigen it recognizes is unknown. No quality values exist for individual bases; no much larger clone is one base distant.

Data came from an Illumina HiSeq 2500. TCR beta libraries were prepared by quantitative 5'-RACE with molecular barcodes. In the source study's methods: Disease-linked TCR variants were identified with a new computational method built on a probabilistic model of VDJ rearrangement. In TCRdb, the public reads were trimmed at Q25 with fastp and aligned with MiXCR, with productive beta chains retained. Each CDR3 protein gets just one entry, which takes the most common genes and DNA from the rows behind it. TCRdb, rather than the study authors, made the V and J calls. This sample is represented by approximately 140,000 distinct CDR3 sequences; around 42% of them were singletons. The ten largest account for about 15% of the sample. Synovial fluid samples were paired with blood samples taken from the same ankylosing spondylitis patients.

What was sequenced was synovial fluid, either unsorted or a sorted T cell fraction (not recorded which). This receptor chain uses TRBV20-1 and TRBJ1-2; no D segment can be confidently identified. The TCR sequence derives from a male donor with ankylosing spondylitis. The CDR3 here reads CSAADYGYTF. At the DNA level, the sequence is TGCAGTGCTGCCGACTATGGCTACACCTTC.